This TCR beta chain was recovered during a study of T cells in Graves' hyperthyroidism and ophthalmopathy. The investigators amplified TCR beta CDR3 regions from RNA transcripts. When the TCR CDR3 underwent first-round RT-PCR, the HTBI primer set was used. TCRdb analysed the multiplex PCR reads with MiXCR anew, one entry per CDR3 protein. The table lists more than 550,000 distinct CDR3 sequences, about 45% of them singletons. The sample holds one count of this clonotype. No antigen is known for it. A read error is possible here, since a much larger clone lies one base away. J was trimmed by 6 bases and V by 5 bases; bases with no gene match: 3. Germline lookup yields CDR1 SGHVS and CDR2 FNYEAQ. The CDR3 extends over 14 amino acids. Study findings and constraints: Most thyroid clonotypes with frequency above 0.001 were detected in blood. Median prediction lead before ophthalmopathy onset was about 6.5 months with the model.

The J gene is TRBJ1-3, the V gene TRBV7-6, with TRBD1 matching 11 bases. The receptor was derived from an adult man with Graves' disease, either hyperthyroidism or ophthalmopathy (not recorded which). Sample: peripheral blood or thyroid tissue (not recorded which). CDR3: CASSHGQGANTIYF. DNA for the CDR3: TGTGCCAGCAGCCACGGACAGGGGGCAAACACCATATATTTT.